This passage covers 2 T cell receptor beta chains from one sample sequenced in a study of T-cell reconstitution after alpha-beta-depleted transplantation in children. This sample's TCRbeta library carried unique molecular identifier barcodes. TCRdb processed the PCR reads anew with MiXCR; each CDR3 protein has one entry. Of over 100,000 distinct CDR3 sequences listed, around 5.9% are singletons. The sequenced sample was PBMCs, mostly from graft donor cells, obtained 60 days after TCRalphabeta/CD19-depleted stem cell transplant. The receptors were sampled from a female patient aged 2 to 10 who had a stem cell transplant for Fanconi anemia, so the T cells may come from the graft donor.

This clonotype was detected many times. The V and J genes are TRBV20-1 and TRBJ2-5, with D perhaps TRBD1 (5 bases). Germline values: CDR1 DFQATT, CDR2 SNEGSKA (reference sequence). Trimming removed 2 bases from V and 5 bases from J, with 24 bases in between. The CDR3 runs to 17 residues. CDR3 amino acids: CSARPFVFTGNGETQYF. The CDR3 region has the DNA TGCAGTGCTAGACCTTTTGTTTTCACAGGAAATGGGGAGACCCAGTACTTC.

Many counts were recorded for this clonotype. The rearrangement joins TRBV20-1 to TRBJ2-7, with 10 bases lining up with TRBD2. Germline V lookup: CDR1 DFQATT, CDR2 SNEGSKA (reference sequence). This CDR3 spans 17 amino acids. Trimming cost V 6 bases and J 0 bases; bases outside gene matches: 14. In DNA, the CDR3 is TGCAGTGCCAGCCCCCCGGCCGGGACTAGCGACTCCTACGAGCAGTACTTC. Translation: CSASPPAGTSDSYEQYF.